These 3 T cell receptor beta chains originate from one sample sequenced in a study of T cell repertoires in cytomegalovirus infection. TCRdb re-analysed the reads in MiXCR, keeping a single row per CDR3 protein. Of 230,000 or so distinct CDR3 sequences listed, roughly two fifths are singletons. No antigens are known for them. The specimen comprised CD8+ T cells from cultured PBMCs, sampled from culture after CMV antigen stimulation. The receptors derive from a human donor in good health (CMV status not recorded). Some clones in this sample may be carry-over from other donors' samples.

In this sample, this clonotype turned up a few times. The chain has TRBV10-3 and TRBJ2-2; D assignment may be TRBD1 or TRBD2 (5 bases each). CDR3 length: 15 residues. Germline assignment: CDR1 ENHRY and CDR2 SYGVKD. Trimming took off 3 bases at V and 7 bases at J, with 15 bases between the two ends. DNA for the CDR3: TGTGCCATCAGTGACGGCTCGGGGCCGGACGGGGAGCTGTTTTTT. Its translation is CAISDGSGPDGELFF.

This clonotype appeared once. The CDR3 loop is CASSLFGSGSYNEQFF. The CDR3 DNA reads TGTGCCAGCAGTTTATTCGGCTCGGGCTCCTACAATGAGCAGTTCTTC. J is TRBJ2-1 and V is TRBV27; D is unclear. The CDR3 runs to 16 residues. Germline loops: CDR1 MNHEY, CDR2 SMNVEV (reference sequence). Trimming took off 1 base at V and 0 bases at J, with 10 bases between the two ends.

V usage is TRBV4-1 and J usage is TRBJ2-5; TRBD2 agrees at 11 bases. Germline CDR1 reads MGHRA; CDR2 reads YSYEKL. Trimming removed 5 bases from V and 0 bases from J; junction bases left unmatched: 8. CDR3 length: 17 amino acids. In DNA, the CDR3 is TGCGCCAGCAGCTTTCGACTAGCGGGACGGAACCAAGAGACCCAGTACTTC. Translation gives CASSFRLAGRNQETQYF.